The T cell receptor (beta chain) described here comes from a study of T cell changes during pregnancy in multiple sclerosis. Clones were sequenced by immunoSEQ multiplex PCR, and TCRdb holds only the in-frame ones, with some missing. The sample contains under 45,000 clones, just under 95% of which appear only once. The germline gives CDR1 MDHEN, CDR2 SYDVKM. The CDR3 totals 11 residues. The genes are TRBV28 and TRBJ1-2; a weak D match, TRBD1 (5 bases). The sequence came from a female donor with multiple sclerosis, enrolled in a pregnancy study. This specimen was CD4+ T cells from peripheral blood mononuclear cells, taken in the first trimester of pregnancy. The CDR3 loop reads CAVPGPSVYTF. CDR3 DNA: TGTGCAGTACCAGGGCCAAGCGTCTACACCTTC.